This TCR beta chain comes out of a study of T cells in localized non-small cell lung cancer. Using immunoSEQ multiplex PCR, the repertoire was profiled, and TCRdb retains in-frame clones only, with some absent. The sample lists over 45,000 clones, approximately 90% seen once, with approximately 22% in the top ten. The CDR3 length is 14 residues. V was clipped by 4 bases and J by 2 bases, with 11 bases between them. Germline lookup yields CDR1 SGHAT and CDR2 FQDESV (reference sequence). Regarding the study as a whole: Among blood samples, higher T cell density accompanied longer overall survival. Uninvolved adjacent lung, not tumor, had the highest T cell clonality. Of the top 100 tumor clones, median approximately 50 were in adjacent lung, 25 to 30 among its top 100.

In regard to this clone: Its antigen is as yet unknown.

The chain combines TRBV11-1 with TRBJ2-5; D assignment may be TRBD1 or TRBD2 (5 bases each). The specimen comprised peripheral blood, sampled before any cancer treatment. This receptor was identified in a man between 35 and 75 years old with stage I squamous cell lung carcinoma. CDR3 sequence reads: CASSSGARQETQYF. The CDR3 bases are TGTGCCAGCAGCTCCGGGGCACGACAAGAGACCCAGTACTTC.